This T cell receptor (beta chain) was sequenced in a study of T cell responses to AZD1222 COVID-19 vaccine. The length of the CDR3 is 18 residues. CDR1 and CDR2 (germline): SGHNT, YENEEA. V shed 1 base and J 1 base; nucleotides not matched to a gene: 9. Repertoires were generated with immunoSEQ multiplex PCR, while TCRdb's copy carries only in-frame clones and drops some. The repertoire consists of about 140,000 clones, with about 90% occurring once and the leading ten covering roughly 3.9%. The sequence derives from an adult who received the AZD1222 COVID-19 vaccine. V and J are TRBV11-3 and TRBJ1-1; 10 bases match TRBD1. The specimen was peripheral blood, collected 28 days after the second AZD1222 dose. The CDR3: CASSLVRGQGVWNTEAFF. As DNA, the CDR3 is TGTGCCAGCAGCTTAGTTCGAGGACAGGGGGTTTGGAACACTGAAGCTTTCTTT.